These 11 T cell receptor beta chains were sequenced from one sample in a study of low-dose radiotherapy and immunotherapy resistance in tumors (dated by TCRdb to 2021 to 2024). The time point label, as the study defines it: before trial treatment. The instrument was an Illumina HiSeq 2500. To make first-strand cDNA, Superscript III was used along with a set of TRAV- and TRBV-specific primers so that both the TCRalpha and TCRbeta chains were covered. TCRs were amplified for 20 PCR cycles with Phusion, using a constant-region primer paired with the adapter attached to the V primers. TCRdb took the public reads, trimmed them with fastp at Q25, ran MiXCR for clone calling and kept in-frame beta chains. Identical CDR3 protein sequences are pooled into one entry, listed with their most common genes and DNA. The sample table lists some 71,000 distinct CDR3 sequences, less than 35% of them with a count of one. The ten largest clones represent around 10% of the sample.

The sample here was PBMCs, taken before treatment. These receptors came from a female donor with ovarian cancer.

This clonotype has ten or more counts. The chain combines TRBV9 with TRBJ2-1; 10 positions match TRBD1. The CDR3 contains 16 residues. Per germline, CDR1 SGDLS and CDR2 YYNGEE. V shed 4 bases, J shed 4 bases, and the junction held 8 bases outside the gene matches. The CDR3 nucleotides read TGTGCCAGCAGCTTACCGACAGGGGGCCGATACAATGAGCAGTTCTTC. Translating gives CASSLPTGGRYNEQFF.

This clonotype was observed at least ten times. The chain uses TRBV7-2 and TRBJ2-1; a weak D match, TRBD1 (5 bases). This CDR3 region has 14 residues. V lost 4 bases, J lost 1 base, and 8 bases lay in between. The germline CDR1 and CDR2 sequences are SGHTA and FQGNSA. The CDR3 sequence: CASSSGSSYNEQFF. DNA for the CDR3: TGTGCCAGCAGCTCAGGGTCATCCTACAATGAGCAGTTCTTC.

Ten or more counts support this clonotype. The CDR3 spells CASSGLAGAMGANVLTF. The CDR3 nucleotides are TGTGCCAGCAGTGGACTAGCGGGGGCTATGGGGGCCAACGTCCTGACTTTC. The chain employs TRBV12-3 or TRBV12-4 and TRBJ2-6, with TRBD2 matching 13 bases. J lost 4 bases, V lost 5 bases, and 5 bases had no gene match. The CDR3 spans 17 residues.

This clonotype showed up many times. This chain joins TRBV7-9 and TRBJ2-7; TRBD2 is a possible D gene (5 bases). Trimming took off 3 bases at V and 9 bases at J, with 15 bases between the two ends. Germline-derived CDR1 and CDR2 are SEHNR and FQNEAQ (reference sequence). The CDR3 is 13 amino acids. The CDR3 region is CASSFKGSGGQYF. CDR3 DNA: TGTGCCAGCAGCTTTAAGGGCAGTGGAGGGCAGTACTTC.

The rearrangement links TRBV6-1 to TRBJ2-7; D is unclear. Germline lookup yields CDR1 MNHNS and CDR2 SASEGT. There are 12 residues in the CDR3. Between the trimmed V and J ends, which lost 2 bases and 7 bases, there was a span of 9 bases. The CDR3 region has the DNA TGTGCCAGCAGTGAACCAGCTGGAGAGCAGTACTTC. It translates to CASSEPAGEQYF.

This chain joins TRBV12-3 or TRBV12-4 and TRBJ2-7, with D possibly being TRBD1 (6 bases). V was shortened by 2 bases and J by 6 bases, with 17 bases between the two germline ends. The CDR3 extends over 15 amino acids. The chain's CDR3 is CASSLSGASFREQYF. CDR3 nucleotide sequence: TGTGCCAGCAGTTTATCAGGGGCCAGCTTTCGCGAGCAGTACTTC.

This clonotype was observed many times. The rearrangement links TRBV7-2 to TRBJ1-5; TRBD1 matches 9 bases. Germline CDR1 is SGHTA and CDR2 is FQGNSA. The CDR3 loop spans 17 amino acids. V trimming: 1 base; J trimming: 3 bases; junction bases outside the gene matches: 7. Here the CDR3 reads CASSLVLTGGFNQPQHF. The CDR3 bases are TGTGCCAGCAGCTTAGTCCTGACAGGGGGGTTCAATCAGCCCCAGCATTTT.

The chain links TRBV27 to TRBJ2-6, with a weak D call TRBD2 (6 bases). V gave up 7 bases and J gave up 0 bases, with 16 bases separating them. CDR1 and CDR2 (germline): MNHEY, SMNVEV (reference sequence). The CDR3 extends over 17 amino acids. The CDR3 DNA is TGTGCCAGCACCTCGGCGGGACGGTTCTCTGGGGCCAACGTCCTGACTTTC. Translating it yields CASTSAGRFSGANVLTF. Full variable domain (missing parts from reference TRBV27 and TRBJ2-6): EAQVTQNPRYLITVTGKKLTVTCSQNMNHEYMSWYRQDPGLGLRQIYYSMNVEVTDKGDVPEGYKVSRKEKRNFPLILESPSPNQTSLYFCASTSAGRFSGANVLTFGAGSRLTVL.

This clonotype was recorded at least ten times. The CDR3 DNA sequence: TGTGCCAGCAGTTTAATGGGTTGGCCCGGGGAGCTGTTTTTT. It translates to CASSLMGWPGELFF. This chain connects TRBV28 to TRBJ2-2; D gene uncertain. The V gene's germline CDR1 is MDHEN and CDR2 SYDVKM. V was pared by 2 bases and J by 6 bases, with 10 bases between. The CDR3 has 14 amino acids.

J is TRBJ1-1 and V is TRBV5-5, with 7 bases aligning to TRBD1. The CDR3 covers 16 residues. V shed 0 bases, J shed 4 bases, and the junction held 9 bases outside the gene matches. Germline V gene lookup returns CDR1 SGHKS and CDR2 YYEKEE (reference sequence). The CDR3: CASSLVGGQFSTEAFF. The CDR3, as DNA: TGTGCCAGCAGCTTGGTGGGGGGACAGTTTTCCACTGAAGCTTTCTTT. Combining the CDR3 with reference TRBV5-5 and TRBJ1-1 gives the whole variable domain DAGVTQSPTHLIKTRGQQVTLRCSPISGHKSVSWYQQVLGQGPQFIFQYYEKEERGRGNFPDRFSARQFPNYSSELNVNALLLGDSALYLCASSLVGGQFSTEAFFGQGTRLTVV.

This clonotype came up many times. The chain employs TRBV7-2 and TRBJ2-2, with D perhaps TRBD2 (6 bases). Germline V lookup: CDR1 SGHTA, CDR2 FQGNSA. The CDR3 runs 18 residues. V was pared by 2 bases and J by 5 bases, with 21 bases between. The CDR3 bases are TGTGCCAGCAGCTTAACTGGGCACCCACCTGGGGGGACCGGGGAGCTGTTTTTT. This encodes CASSLTGHPPGGTGELFF.